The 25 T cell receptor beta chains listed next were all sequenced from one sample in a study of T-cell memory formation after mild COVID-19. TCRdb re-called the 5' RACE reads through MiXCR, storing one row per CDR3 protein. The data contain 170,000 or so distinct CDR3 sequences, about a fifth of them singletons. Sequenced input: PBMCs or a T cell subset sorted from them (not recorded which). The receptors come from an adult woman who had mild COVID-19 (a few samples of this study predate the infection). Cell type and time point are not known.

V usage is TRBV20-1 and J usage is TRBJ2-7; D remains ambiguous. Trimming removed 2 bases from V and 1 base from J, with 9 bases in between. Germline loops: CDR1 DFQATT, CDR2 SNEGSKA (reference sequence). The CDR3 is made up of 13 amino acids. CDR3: CSARIPSSYEQYF. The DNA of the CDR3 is TGCAGTGCTAGAATCCCCTCGTCCTACGAGCAGTACTTC.

The CDR3 spells CAISGGMNTEAFF. In DNA, the CDR3 is TGTGCCATCAGTGGAGGTATGAACACTGAAGCTTTCTTT. The V and J genes are TRBV10-3 and TRBJ1-1; D call uncertain. Trimming pared 4 bases from V and 0 bases from J, leaving 6 bases between. The germline CDR1 and CDR2 sequences are ENHRY and SYGVKD. CDR3 size: 13 residues.

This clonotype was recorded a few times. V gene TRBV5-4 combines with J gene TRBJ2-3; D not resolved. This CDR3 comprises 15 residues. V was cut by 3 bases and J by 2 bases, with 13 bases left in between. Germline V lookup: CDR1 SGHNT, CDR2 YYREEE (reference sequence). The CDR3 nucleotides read TGTGCCAGCAGCTCATTCGGGCTGTCCACAGATACGCAGTATTTT. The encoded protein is CASSSFGLSTDTQYF. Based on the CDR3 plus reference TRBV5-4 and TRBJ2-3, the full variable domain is ETGVTQSPTHLIKTRGQQVTLRCSSQSGHNTVSWYQQALGQGPQFIFQYYREEENGRGNFPPRFSGLQFPNYSSELNVNALELDDSALYLCASSSFGLSTDTQYFGPGTRLTVL.

This chain's CDR3 is CASSSSTGPNYGYTF. CDR3 DNA: TGTGCCAGCAGTTCGTCAACAGGACCTAACTATGGCTACACCTTC. V gene TRBV27 combines with J gene TRBJ1-2, with a tentative D call TRBD1 (5 bases). The V end lost 4 bases, the J end lost 0 bases, and 12 bases lay between the germline ends. The CDR3 loop spans 15 amino acids. CDR1 MNHEY and CDR2 SMNVEV come from the germline V gene (reference sequence).

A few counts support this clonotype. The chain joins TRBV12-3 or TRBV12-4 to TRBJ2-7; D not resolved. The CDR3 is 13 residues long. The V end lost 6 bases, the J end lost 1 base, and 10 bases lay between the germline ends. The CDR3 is CASRLRPSYEQYF. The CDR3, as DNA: TGTGCCAGCAGACTTCGACCATCCTACGAGCAGTACTTC.

Written as DNA, the CDR3 is TGTGCCAGCAGCTTAGGTACCTCCGGTACAGAGCAGTTCTTC. The encoded protein is CASSLGTSGTEQFF. The genes are TRBV7-6 and TRBJ2-1; D call uncertain. V was clipped by 1 base and J by 10 bases, with 14 bases between them. This CDR3 contains 14 residues. Germline lookup yields CDR1 SGHVS and CDR2 FNYEAQ.

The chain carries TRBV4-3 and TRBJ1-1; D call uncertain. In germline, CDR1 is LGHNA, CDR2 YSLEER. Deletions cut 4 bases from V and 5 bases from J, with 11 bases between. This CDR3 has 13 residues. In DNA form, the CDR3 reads TGCGCCAGCAGCCGAACGATGGAGACTGAAGCTTTCTTT. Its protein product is CASSRTMETEAFF.

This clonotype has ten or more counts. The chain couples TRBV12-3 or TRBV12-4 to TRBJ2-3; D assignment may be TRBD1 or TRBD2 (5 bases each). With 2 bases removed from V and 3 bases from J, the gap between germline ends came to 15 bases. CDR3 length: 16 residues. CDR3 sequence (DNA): TGTGCCAGCAGTTTAAAATACCCAGGGAGTACAGATACGCAGTATTTT. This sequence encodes CASSLKYPGSTDTQYF.

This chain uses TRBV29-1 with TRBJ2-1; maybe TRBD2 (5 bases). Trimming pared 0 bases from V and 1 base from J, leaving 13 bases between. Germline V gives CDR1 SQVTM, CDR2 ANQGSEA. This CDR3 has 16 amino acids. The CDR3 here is CSVEDLIRDSYNEQFF. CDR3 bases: TGCAGCGTTGAAGATCTTATCCGGGATTCCTACAATGAGCAGTTCTTC.

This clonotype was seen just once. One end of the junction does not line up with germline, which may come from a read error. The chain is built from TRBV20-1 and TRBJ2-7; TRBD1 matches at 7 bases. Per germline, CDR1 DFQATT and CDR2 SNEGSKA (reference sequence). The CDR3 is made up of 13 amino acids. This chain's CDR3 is CSARDSQGPQQYF. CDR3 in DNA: TGCAGTGCTAGAGATTCACAGGGGCCGCAGCAATACTTC.

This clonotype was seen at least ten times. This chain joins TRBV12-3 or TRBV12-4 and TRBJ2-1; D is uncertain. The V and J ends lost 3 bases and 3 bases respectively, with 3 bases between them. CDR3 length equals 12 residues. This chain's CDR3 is CASSFSYNEQFF. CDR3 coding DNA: TGTGCCAGCAGTTTTAGCTACAATGAGCAGTTCTTC.

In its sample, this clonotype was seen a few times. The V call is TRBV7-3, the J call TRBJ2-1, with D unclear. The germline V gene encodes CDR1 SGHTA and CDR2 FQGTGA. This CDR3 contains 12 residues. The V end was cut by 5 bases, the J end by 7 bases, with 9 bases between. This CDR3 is CASSPSENEQFF. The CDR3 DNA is TGTGCCAGCAGCCCGTCGGAGAATGAGCAGTTCTTC. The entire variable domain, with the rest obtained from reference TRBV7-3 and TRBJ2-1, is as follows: GAGVSQTPSNKVTEKGKYVELRCDPISGHTALYWYRQSLGQGPEFLIYFQGTGAADDSGLPNDRFFAVRPEGSVSTLKIQRTERGDSAVYLCASSPSENEQFFGPGTRLTVL.

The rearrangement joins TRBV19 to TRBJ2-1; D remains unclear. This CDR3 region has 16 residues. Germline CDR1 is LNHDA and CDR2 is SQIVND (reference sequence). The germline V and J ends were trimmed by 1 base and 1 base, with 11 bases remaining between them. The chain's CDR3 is CASSIGDGLSYNEQFF. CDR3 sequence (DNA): TGTGCCAGTAGTATAGGCGACGGGCTTTCCTACAATGAGCAGTTCTTC. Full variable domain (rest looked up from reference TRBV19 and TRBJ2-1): DGGITQSPKYLFRKEGQNVTLSCEQNLNHDAMYWYRQDPGQGLRLIYYSQIVNDFQKGDIAEGYSVSREKKESFPLTVTSAQKNPTAFYLCASSIGDGLSYNEQFFGPGTRLTVL.

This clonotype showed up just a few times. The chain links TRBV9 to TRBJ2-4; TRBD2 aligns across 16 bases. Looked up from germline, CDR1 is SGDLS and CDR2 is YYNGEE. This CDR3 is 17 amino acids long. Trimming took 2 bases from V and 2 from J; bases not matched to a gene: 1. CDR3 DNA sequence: TGTGCCAGCAGCGTGGGACTAGCGGGGGGGTCCAAAAACATTCAGTACTTC. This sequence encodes CASSVGLAGGSKNIQYF.

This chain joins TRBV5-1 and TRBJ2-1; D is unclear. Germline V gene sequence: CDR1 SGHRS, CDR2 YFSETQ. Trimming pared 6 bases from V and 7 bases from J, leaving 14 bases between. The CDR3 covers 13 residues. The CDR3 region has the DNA TGCGCCAGCACAGCTTGGTTGGAAAATGAGCAGTTCTTC. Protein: CASTAWLENEQFF.

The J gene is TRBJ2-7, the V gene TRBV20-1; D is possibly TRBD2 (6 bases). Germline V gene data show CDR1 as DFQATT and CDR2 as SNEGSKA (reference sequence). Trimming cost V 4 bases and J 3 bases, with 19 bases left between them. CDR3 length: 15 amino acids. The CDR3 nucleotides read TGCAGTGCTACCCCTAGACGACCGGAGGGCTACGAGCAGTACTTC. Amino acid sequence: CSATPRRPEGYEQYF.

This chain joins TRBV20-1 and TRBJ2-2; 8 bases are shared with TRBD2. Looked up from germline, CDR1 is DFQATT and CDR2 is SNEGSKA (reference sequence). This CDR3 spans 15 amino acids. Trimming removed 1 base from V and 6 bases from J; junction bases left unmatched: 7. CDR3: CSARVGAGGPGELFF. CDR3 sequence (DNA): TGCAGTGCTAGAGTTGGCGCGGGGGGCCCCGGGGAGCTGTTTTTT.

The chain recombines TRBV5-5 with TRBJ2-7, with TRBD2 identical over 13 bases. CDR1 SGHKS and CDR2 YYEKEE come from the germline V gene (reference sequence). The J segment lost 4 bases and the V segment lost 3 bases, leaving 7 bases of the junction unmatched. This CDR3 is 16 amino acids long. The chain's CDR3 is CASSSYWTSGRYEQYF. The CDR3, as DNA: TGTGCCAGCAGCTCCTATTGGACTAGCGGGAGATACGAGCAGTACTTC. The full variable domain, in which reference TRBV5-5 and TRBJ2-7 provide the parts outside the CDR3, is DAGVTQSPTHLIKTRGQQVTLRCSPISGHKSVSWYQQVLGQGPQFIFQYYEKEERGRGNFPDRFSARQFPNYSSELNVNALLLGDSALYLCASSSYWTSGRYEQYFGPGTRLTVT.

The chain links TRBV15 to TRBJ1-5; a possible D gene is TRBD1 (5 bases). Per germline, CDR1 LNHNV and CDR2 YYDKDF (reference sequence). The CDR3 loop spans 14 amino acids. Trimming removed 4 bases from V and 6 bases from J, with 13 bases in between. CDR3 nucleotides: TGTGCCACCAGCAAGGCCGGGGGAACTCAGCCCCAGCATTTT. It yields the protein CATSKAGGTQPQHF.

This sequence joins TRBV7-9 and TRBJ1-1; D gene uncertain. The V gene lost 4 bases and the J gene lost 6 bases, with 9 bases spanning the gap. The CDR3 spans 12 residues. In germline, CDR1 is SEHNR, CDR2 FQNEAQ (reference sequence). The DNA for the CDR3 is TGTGCCAGCAGCTCCCCCCGACCTGAAGCTTTCTTT. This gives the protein CASSSPRPEAFF. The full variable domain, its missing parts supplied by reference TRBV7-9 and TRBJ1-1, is DTGVSQNPRHKITKRGQNVTFRCDPISEHNRLYWYRQTLGQGPEFLTYFQNEAQLEKSRLLSDRFSAERPKGSFSTLEIQRTEQGDSAMYLCASSSPRPEAFFGQGTRLTVV.

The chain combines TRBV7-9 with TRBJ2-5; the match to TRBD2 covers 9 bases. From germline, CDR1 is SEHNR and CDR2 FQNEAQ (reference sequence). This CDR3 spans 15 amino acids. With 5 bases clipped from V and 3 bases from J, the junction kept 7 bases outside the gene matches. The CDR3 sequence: CASSAPGLAEETQYF. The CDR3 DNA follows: TGTGCCAGCAGCGCACCGGGACTAGCAGAAGAGACCCAGTACTTC. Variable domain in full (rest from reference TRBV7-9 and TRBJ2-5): DTGVSQNPRHKITKRGQNVTFRCDPISEHNRLYWYRQTLGQGPEFLTYFQNEAQLEKSRLLSDRFSAERPKGSFSTLEIQRTEQGDSAMYLCASSAPGLAEETQYFGPGTRLLVL.

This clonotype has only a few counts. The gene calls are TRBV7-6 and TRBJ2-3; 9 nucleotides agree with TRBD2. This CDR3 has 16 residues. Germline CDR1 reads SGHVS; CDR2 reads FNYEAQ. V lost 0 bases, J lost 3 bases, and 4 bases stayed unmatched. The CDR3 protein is CASSLAGTSLTDTQYF. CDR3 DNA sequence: TGTGCCAGCAGCTTAGCCGGGACTAGCCTAACAGATACGCAGTATTTT.

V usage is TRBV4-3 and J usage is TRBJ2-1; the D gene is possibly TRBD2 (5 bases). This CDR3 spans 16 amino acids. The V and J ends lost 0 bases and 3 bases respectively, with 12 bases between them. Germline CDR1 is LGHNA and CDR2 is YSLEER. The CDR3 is CASSQDSSGYYNEQFF. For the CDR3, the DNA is TGCGCCAGCAGCCAAGATTCGAGCGGATACTACAATGAGCAGTTCTTC.

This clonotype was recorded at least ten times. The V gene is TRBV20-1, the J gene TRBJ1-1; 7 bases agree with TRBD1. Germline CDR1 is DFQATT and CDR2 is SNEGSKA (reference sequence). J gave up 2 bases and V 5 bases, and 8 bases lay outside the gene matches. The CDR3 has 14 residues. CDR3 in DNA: TGCAGTGCTTTCTTCAGGGGGGGAAACACTGAAGCTTTCTTT. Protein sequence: CSAFFRGGNTEAFF.

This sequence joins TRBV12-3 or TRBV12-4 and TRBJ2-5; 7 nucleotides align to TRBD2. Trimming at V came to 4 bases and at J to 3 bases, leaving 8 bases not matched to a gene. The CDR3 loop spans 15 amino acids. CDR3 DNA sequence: TGTGCCAGCAGTTACCCTAGCGGTGCAGAAGAGACCCAGTACTTC. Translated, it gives CASSYPSGAEETQYF.